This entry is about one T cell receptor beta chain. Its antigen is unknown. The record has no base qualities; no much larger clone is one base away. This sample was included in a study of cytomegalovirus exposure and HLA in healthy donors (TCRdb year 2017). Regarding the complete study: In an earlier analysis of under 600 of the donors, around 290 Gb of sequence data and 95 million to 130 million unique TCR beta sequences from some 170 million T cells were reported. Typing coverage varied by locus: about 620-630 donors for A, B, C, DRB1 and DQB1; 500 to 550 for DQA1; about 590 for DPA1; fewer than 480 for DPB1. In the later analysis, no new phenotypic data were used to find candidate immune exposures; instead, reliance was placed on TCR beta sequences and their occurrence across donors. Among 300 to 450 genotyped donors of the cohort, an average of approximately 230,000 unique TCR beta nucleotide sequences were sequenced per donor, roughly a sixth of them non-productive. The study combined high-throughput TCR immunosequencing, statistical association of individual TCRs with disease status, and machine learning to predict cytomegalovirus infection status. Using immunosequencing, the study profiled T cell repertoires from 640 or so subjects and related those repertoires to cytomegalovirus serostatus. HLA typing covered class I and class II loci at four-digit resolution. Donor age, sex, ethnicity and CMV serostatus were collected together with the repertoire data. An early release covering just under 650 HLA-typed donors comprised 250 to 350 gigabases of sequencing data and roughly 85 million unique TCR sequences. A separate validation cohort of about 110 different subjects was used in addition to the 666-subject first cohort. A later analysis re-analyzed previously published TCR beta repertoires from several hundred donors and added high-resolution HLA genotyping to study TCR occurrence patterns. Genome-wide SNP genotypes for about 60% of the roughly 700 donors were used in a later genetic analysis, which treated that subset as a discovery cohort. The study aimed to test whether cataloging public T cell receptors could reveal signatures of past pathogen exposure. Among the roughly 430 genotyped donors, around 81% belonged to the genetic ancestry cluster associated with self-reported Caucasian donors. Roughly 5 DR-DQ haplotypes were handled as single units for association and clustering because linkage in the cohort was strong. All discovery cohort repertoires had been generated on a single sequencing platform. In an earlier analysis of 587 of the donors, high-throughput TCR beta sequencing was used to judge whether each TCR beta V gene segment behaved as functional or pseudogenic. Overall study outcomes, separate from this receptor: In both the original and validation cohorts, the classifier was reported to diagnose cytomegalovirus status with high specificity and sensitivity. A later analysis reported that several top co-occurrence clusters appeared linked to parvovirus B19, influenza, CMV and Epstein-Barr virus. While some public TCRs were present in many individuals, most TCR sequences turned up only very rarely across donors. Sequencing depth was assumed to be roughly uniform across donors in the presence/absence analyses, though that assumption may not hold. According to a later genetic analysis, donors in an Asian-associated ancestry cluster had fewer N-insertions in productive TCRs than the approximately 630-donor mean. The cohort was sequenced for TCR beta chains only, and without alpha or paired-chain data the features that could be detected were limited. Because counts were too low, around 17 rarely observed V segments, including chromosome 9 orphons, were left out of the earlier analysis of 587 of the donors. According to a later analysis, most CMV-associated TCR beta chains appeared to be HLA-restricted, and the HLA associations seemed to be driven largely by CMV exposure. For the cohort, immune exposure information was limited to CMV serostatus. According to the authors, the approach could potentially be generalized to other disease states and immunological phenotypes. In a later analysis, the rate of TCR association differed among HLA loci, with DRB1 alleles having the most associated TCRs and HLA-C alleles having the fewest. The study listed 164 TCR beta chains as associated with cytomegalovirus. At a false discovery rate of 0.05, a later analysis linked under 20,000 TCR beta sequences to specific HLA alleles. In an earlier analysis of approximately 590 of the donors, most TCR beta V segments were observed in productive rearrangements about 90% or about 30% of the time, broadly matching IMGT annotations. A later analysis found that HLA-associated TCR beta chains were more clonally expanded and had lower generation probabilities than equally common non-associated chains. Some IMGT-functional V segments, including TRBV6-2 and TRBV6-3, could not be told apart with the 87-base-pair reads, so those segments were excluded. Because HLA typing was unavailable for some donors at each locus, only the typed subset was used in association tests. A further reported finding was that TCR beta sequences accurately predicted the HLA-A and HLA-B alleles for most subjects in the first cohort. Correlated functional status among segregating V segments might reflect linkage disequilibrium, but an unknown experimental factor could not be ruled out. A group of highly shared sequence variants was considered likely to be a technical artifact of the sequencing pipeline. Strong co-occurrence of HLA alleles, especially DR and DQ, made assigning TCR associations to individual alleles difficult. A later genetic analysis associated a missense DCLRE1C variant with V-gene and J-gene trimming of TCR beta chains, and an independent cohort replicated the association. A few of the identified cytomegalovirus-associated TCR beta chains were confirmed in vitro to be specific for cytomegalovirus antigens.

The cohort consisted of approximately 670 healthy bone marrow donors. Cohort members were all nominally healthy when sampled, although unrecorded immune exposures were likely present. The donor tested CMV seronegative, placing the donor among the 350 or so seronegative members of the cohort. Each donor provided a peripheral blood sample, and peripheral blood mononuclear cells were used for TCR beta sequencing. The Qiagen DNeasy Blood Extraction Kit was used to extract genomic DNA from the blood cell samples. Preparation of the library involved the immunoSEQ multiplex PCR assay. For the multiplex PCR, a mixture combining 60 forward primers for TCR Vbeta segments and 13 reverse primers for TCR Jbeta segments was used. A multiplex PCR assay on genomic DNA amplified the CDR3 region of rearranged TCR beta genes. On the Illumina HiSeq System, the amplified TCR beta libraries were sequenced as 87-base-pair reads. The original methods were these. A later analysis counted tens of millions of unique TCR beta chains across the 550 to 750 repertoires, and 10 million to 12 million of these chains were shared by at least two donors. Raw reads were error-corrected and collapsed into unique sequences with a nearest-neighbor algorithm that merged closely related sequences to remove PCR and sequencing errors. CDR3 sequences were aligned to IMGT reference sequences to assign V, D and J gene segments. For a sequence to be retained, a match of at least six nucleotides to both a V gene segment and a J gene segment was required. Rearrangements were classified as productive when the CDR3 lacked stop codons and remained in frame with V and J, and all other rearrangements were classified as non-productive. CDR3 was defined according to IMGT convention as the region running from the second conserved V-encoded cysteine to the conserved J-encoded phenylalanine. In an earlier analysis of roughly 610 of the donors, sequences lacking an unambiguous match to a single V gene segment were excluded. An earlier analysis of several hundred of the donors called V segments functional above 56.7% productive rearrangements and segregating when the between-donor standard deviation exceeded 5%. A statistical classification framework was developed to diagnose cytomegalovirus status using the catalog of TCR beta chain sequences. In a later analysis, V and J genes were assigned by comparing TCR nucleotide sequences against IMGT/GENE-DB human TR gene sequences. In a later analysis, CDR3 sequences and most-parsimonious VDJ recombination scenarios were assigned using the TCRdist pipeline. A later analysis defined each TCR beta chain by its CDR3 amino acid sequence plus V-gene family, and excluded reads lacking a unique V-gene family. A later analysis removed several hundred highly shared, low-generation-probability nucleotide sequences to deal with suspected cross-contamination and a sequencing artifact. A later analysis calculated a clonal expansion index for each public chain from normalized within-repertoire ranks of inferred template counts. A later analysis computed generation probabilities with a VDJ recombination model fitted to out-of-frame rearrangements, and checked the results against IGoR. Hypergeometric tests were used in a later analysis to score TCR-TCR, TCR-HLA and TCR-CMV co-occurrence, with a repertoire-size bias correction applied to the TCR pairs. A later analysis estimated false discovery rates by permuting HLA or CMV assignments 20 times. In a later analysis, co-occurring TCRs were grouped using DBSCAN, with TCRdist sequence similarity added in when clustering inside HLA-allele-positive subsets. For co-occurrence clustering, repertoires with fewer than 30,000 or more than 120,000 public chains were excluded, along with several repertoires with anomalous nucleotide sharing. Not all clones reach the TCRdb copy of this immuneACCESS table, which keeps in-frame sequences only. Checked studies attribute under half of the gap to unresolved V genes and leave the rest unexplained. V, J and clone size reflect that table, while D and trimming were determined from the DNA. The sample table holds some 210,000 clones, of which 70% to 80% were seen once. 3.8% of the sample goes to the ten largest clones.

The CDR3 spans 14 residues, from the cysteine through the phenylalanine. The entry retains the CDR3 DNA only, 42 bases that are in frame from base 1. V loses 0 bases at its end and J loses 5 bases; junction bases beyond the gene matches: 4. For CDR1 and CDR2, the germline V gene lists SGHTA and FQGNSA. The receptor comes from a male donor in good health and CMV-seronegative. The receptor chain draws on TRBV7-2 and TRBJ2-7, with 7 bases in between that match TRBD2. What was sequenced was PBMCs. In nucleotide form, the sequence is TGTGCCAGCAGCTTAGCGAGCGGGATCCACGAGCAGTACTTC. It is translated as CASSLASGIHEQYF.